This is a list of T cell receptor beta chains from one sample in a study of blood T cell repertoires in COVID-19. Assay: immunoSEQ multiplex PCR; the TCRdb copy retains only in-frame clones and omits some. Of 35,000 to 50,000 clones detected, around 90% appear once; the ten largest clones hold approximately 3%. Sample: peripheral blood. The receptors were sampled from a man aged 45-60 years with active COVID-19. The CDR3 runs from the conserved cysteine through the conserved F or W. D genes are given only for firm matches. A row's size may be missing; if present it is once, few, many or a size class.

TRBJ1-3 | TRBV18 | . | . | CASSVQGNTIYF | TGTGCCAGCTCAGTACAGGGAAACACCATATATTTT
TRBJ2-3 | TRBV9 | . | TRBD2 | CASSALGSGVTDTQYF | TGTGCCAGCAGCGCCCTAGGGAGCGGGGTCACAGATACGCAGTATTTT
TRBJ1-1 | TRBV27 | . | . | CASSLSGPGTRLMNTEAFF | TGTGCCAGCAGTTTATCGGGGCCGGGGACAAGGTTAATGAACACTGAAGCTTTCTTT
TRBJ2-2 | TRBV7-9 | . | . | CASRPQGGSNTGELFF | TGTGCCAGCAGACCTCAGGGAGGTTCGAACACCGGGGAGCTGTTTTTT
TRBJ1-1 | TRBV25-1 | once | . | CASSGPLRSGLAFF | TGTGCCAGCAGTGGCCCCCTCCGTTCTGGGCTGGCTTTCTTT
TRBJ2-2 | TRBV11-2 | . | . | CASSLDRLLSNTGELFF | TGTGCCAGCAGCTTAGATCGTCTACTCTCGAACACCGGGGAGCTGTTTTTT
TRBJ1-1 | TRBV7-9 | . | TRBD1 | CASSPRTGNTEAFF | TGTGCCAGCAGCCCACGGACAGGGAACACTGAAGCTTTCTTT
TRBJ1-1 | TRBV2 | . | . | CASRGSRTEAFF | TGTGCCAGCCGGGGTAGCCGCACTGAAGCTTTCTTT
TRBJ2-5 | TRBV2 | . | . | CASSGGSKETQYF | TGTGCCAGCAGTGGGGGCAGTAAAGAGACCCAGTACTTC
TRBJ1-3 | TRBV30 | . | . | CAWSTGTGNTIYF | TGTGCCTGGAGTACAGGGACTGGAAACACCATATATTTT
TRBJ2-3 | TRBV2 | . | . | CASSSQGYSTDTQYF | TGTGCCAGCAGTAGTCAGGGTTATAGCACAGATACGCAGTATTTT
TRBJ2-7 | TRBV5-1 | . | TRBD1 | CASSLGTGGIHEQYF | TGCGCCAGCAGCCTGGGGACAGGGGGCATCCACGAGCAGTACTTC
TRBJ2-3 | TRBV30 | . | . | CAWIDYGDTQYF | TGTGCCTGGATCGACTATGGAGATACGCAGTATTTT
TRBJ1-3 | TRBV3-1/TRBV3-2 | . | . | CASSPSGNTIYF | TGTGCCAGCAGCCCCAGTGGAAACACCATATATTTT
TRBJ2-7 | TRBV2 | . | . | CASSEEVRVREQYF | TGTGCCAGCAGTGAAGAGGTCAGGGTGAGGGAGCAGTACTTC
TRBJ1-2 | TRBV2 | . | TRBD1 | CASEYGQGVVYGYTF | TGTGCCAGTGAATACGGACAGGGGGTCGTCTATGGCTACACCTTC
TRBJ2-7 | TRBV5-4 | . | . | CASRPTFRGQGYEQYF | TGTGCCAGCAGACCGACATTTCGGGGTCAGGGGTACGAGCAGTACTTC